These 32 T cell receptor beta chains were all obtained from the same sample, sequenced in a study of graft-versus-host responses after intestinal transplantation. Processed graft tissue released its intraepithelial and lamina propria lymphocytes. Data came from immunoSEQ multiplex PCR; TCRdb stores just in-frame clones and leaves some out. The table has 35,000 to 40,000 clones, approximately 90% seen once. Sequenced material: ileum tissue, taken 200 to 210 days after intestinal transplant. Source of these receptors: a human patient who received an intestinal transplant, so some T cells may come from the graft donor.

This clone appeared a single time. The V call is TRBV5-1, the J call TRBJ2-2, with D possibly TRBD2 on 7 matching bases. Germline V gene lookup returns CDR1 SGHRS and CDR2 YFSETQ. This CDR3 spans 14 amino acids. The germline V and J ends were trimmed by 1 base and 8 bases, with 12 bases remaining between them. The DNA of the CDR3 is TGCGCCAGCAGCTTGTACGGGGGGCGAGGGGAGCTGTTTTTT. Protein: CASSLYGGRGELFF. The whole variable domain, filled in from reference TRBV5-1 and TRBJ2-2, reads KAGVTQTPRYLIKTRGQQVTLSCSPISGHRSVSWYQQTPGQGLQFLFEYFSETQRNKGNFPGRFSGRQFSNSRSEMNVSTLELGDSALYLCASSLYGGRGELFFGEGSRLTVL.

The CDR3 DNA reads TGCGCCAGCAGCTTGGATGGACAGGGGCCCCAACCCTCACCCCTCCACTTT. Its protein product is CASSLDGQGPQPSPLHF. The chain couples TRBV5-1 to TRBJ1-6; TRBD1 aligns across 9 bases. There are 17 residues in the CDR3. The V and J ends lost 0 bases and 10 bases, in that order; junction bases with no gene match: 11. Germline V gene data show CDR1 as SGHRS and CDR2 as YFSETQ.

The genes are TRBV28 and TRBJ2-7, with 9 bases fitting TRBD1. The CDR3 consists of 16 residues. Losses at the gene ends were 4 bases for V and 3 bases for J; bases not matched to a gene: 10. In germline, CDR1 is MDHEN, CDR2 SYDVKM. The CDR3 DNA is TGTGCCAGCAGTTCCCCGGGACAGGGATCCGTCTACGAGCAGTACTTC. Its translation is CASSSPGQGSVYEQYF.

This chain connects TRBV4-1 to TRBJ1-2, with D unclear. V was trimmed by 1 base and J by 5 bases, leaving 8 bases between them. Germline CDR1 MGHRA, CDR2 YSYEKL. The CDR3 has 13 residues. CDR3: CASSQAVNYGYTF. DNA for the CDR3: TGCGCCAGCAGCCAAGCTGTTAATTATGGCTACACCTTC.

The sample holds one count of this clone. The J gene is TRBJ2-2, the V gene TRBV5-1; D not certain. This CDR3 spans 14 amino acids. CDR1 and CDR2 from the germline V gene are SGHRS and YFSETQ. V lost 1 base to trimming and J lost 0 bases, with 4 bases between them. CDR3 nucleotide sequence: TGCGCCAGCAGCTTGCTATCGAACACCGGGGAGCTGTTTTTT. Its translation is CASSLLSNTGELFF.

The chain is built from TRBV6-5 and TRBJ1-1; 9 nucleotides match TRBD1. Per germline, CDR1 MNHEY and CDR2 SVGAGI. This CDR3 region has 15 residues. The ends lost 4 bases at V and 1 base at J; junction bases unmatched: 4. The CDR3 here is CASSSNRGRNTEAFF. In DNA, the CDR3 is TGTGCCAGCAGTTCAAACAGGGGGCGGAACACTGAAGCTTTCTTT.

The rearrangement links TRBV11-2 to TRBJ2-3, with a weak D call TRBD1 (7 bases). The ends were cut back, 4 bases at V and 4 bases at J, with 12 bases in the middle. The CDR3 is 14 amino acids. Germline loops: CDR1 SGHAT, CDR2 FQNNGV. The CDR3 bases are TGTGCCAGCAGCTCCGGAGGGGGCCCAGATACGCAGTATTTT. It is translated as CASSSGGGPDTQYF.

The chain links TRBV7-8 to TRBJ1-2; 8 nucleotides align to TRBD1. The CDR3 is 14 residues long. Germline-derived CDR1 and CDR2 are SGHVS and FQNEAQ. V was pared by 4 bases and J by 8 bases, with 9 bases of the junction left unmatched. DNA for the CDR3: TGTGCCAGCAGCTCCCTAACAGGGGGGCAGGGCTACACCTTC. As protein: CASSSLTGGQGYTF.

This rearrangement joins TRBV10-3 to TRBJ1-4; 10 positions match TRBD1. CDR1 and CDR2 from the germline V gene are ENHRY and SYGVKD. V was clipped by 10 bases and J by 3 bases; unmatched bases: 8. The CDR3 runs to 15 residues. In nucleotides, the CDR3 is TGTGCCACGAAACTTGGGACAGGGGCTAATGAAAAACTGTTTTTT. Translated: CATKLGTGANEKLFF.

This clone showed up just a few times. The V and J genes are TRBV4-2 and TRBJ2-7; 9 positions match TRBD1. V was pared by 1 base and J by 2 bases, with 3 bases of the junction left unmatched. The CDR3 is 15 residues long. The germline CDR1 and CDR2 sequences are LGHNA and YNFKEQ. CDR3 bases: TGTGCCAGCAGCCAAGGGGACAGGGTACCCTACGAGCAGTACTTC. It yields the protein CASSQGDRVPYEQYF.

This chain uses TRBV10-3 with TRBJ1-1; tentative D call: TRBD1 (5 bases). The length of the CDR3 is 14 residues. The V end was cut by 6 bases, the J end by 0 bases, with 11 bases between. Germline CDR1 ENHRY, CDR2 SYGVKD. CDR3 nucleotides: TGTGCCATCAGACCGGGACCCATGAACACTGAAGCTTTCTTT. Protein sequence: CAIRPGPMNTEAFF.

This clone was counted a few times. The chain is built from TRBV11-2 and TRBJ1-1; TRBD1 is a possible D gene (6 bases). The CDR3 has 15 residues. Germline lookup yields CDR1 SGHAT and CDR2 FQNNGV. The V gene lost 5 bases and the J gene lost 1 base, with 14 bases spanning the gap. CDR3: CASSGDMFANTEAFF. In DNA, the CDR3 is TGTGCCAGCAGCGGGGACATGTTTGCGAACACTGAAGCTTTCTTT.

V usage is TRBV4-1 and J usage is TRBJ2-5; tentatively, D is TRBD1 or TRBD2 (5 bases each). The CDR3 sequence is 14 residues long. V dropped 4 bases and J dropped 7 bases, with 16 bases sitting between them. Per germline, CDR1 MGHRA and CDR2 YSYEKL. CDR3 protein: CASSLRDALRTQYF. CDR3 nucleotide sequence: TGCGCCAGCAGCCTCAGGGACGCCCTCAGGACCCAGTACTTC.

The chain has TRBV4-1 and TRBJ1-2; 10 nucleotides align to TRBD1. The CDR3 runs 15 residues. Germline CDR1 reads MGHRA; CDR2 reads YSYEKL. V dropped 0 bases and J dropped 8; count of bases not matched to a gene: 6. CDR3 sequence (DNA): TGCGCCAGCAGCCAAGATTGGACAGGGGGGTTCGGCTACACCTTC. It is translated as CASSQDWTGGFGYTF.

The chain links TRBV30 to TRBJ1-2; TRBD1 matches at 7 bases. Losses at the gene ends were 8 bases for V and 6 bases for J; bases not matched to a gene: 9. The CDR3 is 12 amino acids. Germline V gene data show CDR1 as GTSNPN and CDR2 as SVGIG (reference sequence). DNA of the CDR3: TGTGCCAGAAACCGGGACAGCGATGGCTACACCTTC. It yields the protein CARNRDSDGYTF.

The chain has TRBV27 and TRBJ1-1; D unresolved. The CDR3 is made up of 14 amino acids. V was shortened by 6 bases and J by 2 bases, with 13 bases between the two germline ends. Germline-derived CDR1 and CDR2 are MNHEY and SMNVEV (reference sequence). Here the CDR3 reads CASSPTDTNTEAFF. The CDR3 nucleotides are TGTGCCAGCAGCCCGACCGACACTAACACTGAAGCTTTCTTT.

V is TRBV7-9 and J is TRBJ2-7; 7 bases are a match to TRBD1. The V gene end was trimmed by 5 bases and the J gene end by 2 bases; junction bases not matched to a gene: 9. Germline CDR1 is SEHNR and CDR2 is FQNEAQ (reference sequence). The CDR3 has 15 residues. The CDR3 bases are TGTGCCAGCAGCCCCGGACAGGAGCTAACCTACGAGCAGTACTTC. This gives the protein CASSPGQELTYEQYF.

The rearrangement joins TRBV5-1 to TRBJ1-1, with 8 bases identical to TRBD1. CDR1 is SGHRS, CDR2 YFSETQ, per germline. The trim removed 3 bases at V and 0 bases at J, leaving 4 bases unmatched. The CDR3 runs to 15 residues. DNA of the CDR3: TGCGCCAGCAGCTGGGCGGACAGGGTGAACACTGAAGCTTTCTTT. This encodes CASSWADRVNTEAFF.

This clone was picked up a small number of times. The chain couples TRBV14 to TRBJ2-1; no firm D call. Trimming stripped 2 bases from V and 7 bases from J, with 18 bases between. Germline CDR1 and CDR2: SGHDN and FVKESK. CDR3 length: 16 residues. CDR3 amino acids: CASSQRTSGKVNEQFF. Here the CDR3 DNA reads TGTGCCAGCAGCCAAAGAACTTCAGGTAAAGTGAATGAGCAGTTCTTC.

The chain uses TRBV7-6 and TRBJ2-7, with 9 bases matching TRBD1. CDR3 size: 15 residues. V was pared by 5 bases and J by 5 bases, with 10 bases of the junction left unmatched. Germline V gene data show CDR1 as SGHVS and CDR2 as FNYEAQ. In DNA, the CDR3 is TGTGCCAGCAGCCCAGGGGGGACAGGGCTCCACGAGCAGTACTTC. This gives the protein CASSPGGTGLHEQYF.

This sequence joins TRBV5-1 and TRBJ2-7; TRBD2 aligns across 10 bases. Germline lookup yields CDR1 SGHRS and CDR2 YFSETQ. The CDR3 is made up of 15 amino acids. Losses at the gene ends were 5 bases for V and 5 bases for J; bases not matched to a gene: 10. CDR3 protein: CASRDNSGGPHEQYF. In DNA form, the CDR3 reads TGCGCCAGCAGAGATAATAGCGGGGGGCCCCACGAGCAGTACTTC.

The chain couples TRBV6-1 to TRBJ1-5; 12 nucleotides agree with TRBD1. CDR1 MNHNS and CDR2 SASEGT come from the germline V gene. CDR3 length equals 15 residues. V shed 7 bases and J 3 bases; nucleotides not matched to a gene: 4. Written as DNA, the CDR3 is TGTGCCAGCAACCGGGACAGGGGGCCCAATCAGCCCCAGCATTTT. Protein sequence: CASNRDRGPNQPQHF.

The genes are TRBV28 and TRBJ2-7, with a possible D match to TRBD1 (7 bases). V was pared by 3 bases and J by 0 bases, with 18 bases between. The CDR3 covers 17 residues. In germline, CDR1 is MDHEN, CDR2 SYDVKM. The CDR3 loop is CASSFRSGQGGSYEQYF. In DNA, the CDR3 is TGTGCCAGCAGTTTTAGGAGCGGGCAGGGGGGCTCCTACGAGCAGTACTTC.

The CDR3 DNA reads as TGTGCCAGCAGCTTACGGCAGCTTGGTAATACGCAGTATTTT. Translating it yields CASSLRQLGNTQYF. The chain joins TRBV11-2 to TRBJ2-3, with D unresolved. Trimming took 2 bases from V and 7 from J, leaving 13 bases between them. The CDR3 runs 14 residues. Germline V gene lookup returns CDR1 SGHAT and CDR2 FQNNGV.

The chain couples TRBV27 to TRBJ1-1, with a weak D call TRBD1 (6 bases). CDR3 length: 14 amino acids. Trimming took off 6 bases at V and 0 bases at J, with 11 bases between the two ends. CDR1 is MNHEY and CDR2 is SMNVEV in the germline V gene (reference sequence). CDR3 coding DNA: TGTGCCAGCAGGAAGACAGGAGTGAACACTGAAGCTTTCTTT. This sequence encodes CASRKTGVNTEAFF.

This chain connects TRBV6-1 to TRBJ2-2, with 10 bases that match TRBD2. This CDR3 has 17 residues. J was trimmed by 4 bases and V by 1 base; bases with no gene match: 6. Germline assignment: CDR1 MNHNS and CDR2 SASEGT. The CDR3 reads CASSEDTSGVGTGELFF. The CDR3 bases are TGTGCCAGCAGTGAAGACACTAGCGGGGTCGGCACCGGGGAGCTGTTTTTT.

The rearrangement uses TRBV11-2 and TRBJ2-1; tentative D call: TRBD1 (6 bases). CDR3 length: 15 residues. The germline V gene has CDR1 SGHAT and CDR2 FQNNGV. Trimming removed 5 bases from V and 0 bases from J, with 11 bases in between. The CDR3 nucleotides are TGTGCCAGCAGCCGAGGGGGTAGCTCCTACAATGAGCAGTTCTTC. Encoded protein: CASSRGGSSYNEQFF.

The CDR3 is CASSLNPGVRTEAFF. CDR3 sequence (DNA): TGTGCCAGCAGCTTGAATCCCGGGGTGCGCACTGAAGCTTTCTTT. The chain links TRBV5-6 to TRBJ1-1, with D uncertain. Trimming took 1 base from V and 4 from J, leaving 14 bases between them. Germline CDR1 reads SGHDT; CDR2 reads YYEEEE. This CDR3 contains 15 residues. Full variable domain (outside the CDR3, taken from reference TRBV5-6 and TRBJ1-1): DAGVTQSPTHLIKTRGQQVTLRCSPKSGHDTVSWYQQALGQGPQFIFQYYEEEERQRGNFPDRFSGHQFPNYSSELNVNALLLGDSALYLCASSLNPGVRTEAFFGQGTRLTVV.

In this sample, this clone turned up a few times. The V gene is TRBV5-4, the J gene TRBJ1-5, with D unclear. The length of the CDR3 is 14 residues. With 0 bases removed from V and 0 bases from J, the gap between germline ends came to 4 bases. Per germline, CDR1 SGHNT and CDR2 YYREEE (reference sequence). The CDR3 DNA is TGTGCCAGCAGCTTGGACGGTAGCAATCAGCCCCAGCATTTT. Its protein is CASSLDGSNQPQHF.

The chain recombines TRBV27 with TRBJ2-7; D call uncertain. V gave up 2 bases and J gave up 4 bases, with 9 bases separating them. CDR1 is MNHEY and CDR2 is SMNVEV in the germline V gene (reference sequence). This CDR3 has 13 amino acids. The CDR3: CASSLGMMYEQYF. The CDR3 nucleotides read TGTGCCAGCAGTTTAGGGATGATGTACGAGCAGTACTTC.

The V call is TRBV11-1, the J call TRBJ2-7; TRBD1 aligns across 7 bases. This CDR3 comprises 14 residues. The germline V gene has CDR1 SGHAT and CDR2 FQDESV (reference sequence). Trimming cost V 2 bases and J 7 bases; bases outside gene matches: 8. The CDR3 protein is CASSLPDREGEQYF. The CDR3 bases are TGTGCCAGCAGCTTACCCGACAGGGAAGGGGAGCAGTACTTC.

This CDR3 is CASRAGDYQPQHF. The CDR3 DNA is TGTGCCAGCAGGGCTGGGGATTATCAGCCCCAGCATTTT. This chain connects TRBV2 to TRBJ1-5; D is ambiguous. V was cut by 6 bases and J by 5 bases, with 11 bases left in between. The CDR3 length is 13 residues. Germline assignment: CDR1 SNHLY and CDR2 FYNNEI.